The rows below give T cell receptor beta chains drawn from one sample of a study of T-cell memory formation after mild COVID-19. TCRdb used MiXCR to reprocess the 5' RACE reads, holding one entry per CDR3 protein. This sample has nearly 350,000 distinct CDR3 sequences, with approximately 13% found just once. Material: PBMCs or a T cell subset sorted from them (not recorded which). The receptor source for this set is a man aged 18-30 years who had mild COVID-19 (a few samples of this study predate the infection). Cell type and time point are not known. The CDR3 runs from the conserved cysteine through the conserved F or W. The order of the fields is V gene, D gene, clone size, J gene, CDR3 protein, CDR3 DNA. The D gene is left open where the match is weak. Rows give clone size only sometimes, using once, few, many, or a class for an expanded clone.

V: TRBV2
D: -
size: -
J: TRBJ2-5
CDR3: CASSALVVQETQYF
DNA: TGTGCCAGCAGTGCTCTAGTAGTACAAGAGACCCAGTACTTC

V: TRBV20-1
D: -
size: -
J: TRBJ2-5
CDR3: CSAIGQETQYF
DNA: TGCAGTGCTATCGGCCAAGAGACCCAGTACTTC

V: TRBV11-1
D: -
size: few
J: TRBJ1-1
CDR3: CASSLGSTKYTEAFF
DNA: TGTGCCAGCAGCTTGGGCAGCACGAAGTACACTGAAGCTTTCTTT

V: TRBV7-9
D: -
size: many
J: TRBJ2-2
CDR3: CASSFAGRVDTGELFF
DNA: TGTGCCAGCAGCTTCGCCGGCAGGGTGGACACCGGGGAGCTGTTTTTT

V: TRBV3-1
D: -
size: -
J: TRBJ1-2
CDR3: CASSRGGAGYTF
DNA: TGTGCCAGCAGCCGGGGAGGGGCTGGCTACACCTTC

V: TRBV6-5
D: -
size: few
J: TRBJ2-4
CDR3: CASSYPQAHIQYF
DNA: TGTGCCAGCAGTTACCCCCAGGCGCACATTCAGTACTTC

V: TRBV29-1
D: -
size: -
J: TRBJ2-5
CDR3: CSVTDDKETQYF
DNA: TGCAGCGTGACAGATGATAAAGAGACCCAGTACTTC

V: TRBV7-6
D: -
size: few
J: TRBJ1-4
CDR3: CASSLSDEKLFF
DNA: TGTGCCAGCAGCTTATCGGATGAAAAACTGTTTTTT

V: TRBV2
D: TRBD2
size: -
J: TRBJ2-2
CDR3: CASSSPSGGDTGELFF
DNA: TGTGCCAGCTCCTCCCCGAGCGGGGGGGACACCGGGGAGCTGTTTTTT

V: TRBV20-1
D: TRBD1
size: many
J: TRBJ1-5
CDR3: CSARRRFGTGGLQPQHF
DNA: TGCAGTGCTCGGCGGAGGTTCGGGACAGGGGGTTTACAGCCCCAGCATTTT

V: TRBV25-1
D: -
size: many
J: TRBJ1-6
CDR3: CASSDYREYSPLHF
DNA: TGTGCCAGCAGTGACTACAGGGAGTATTCACCCCTCCACTTT

V: TRBV10-3
D: TRBD2
size: few
J: TRBJ2-1
CDR3: CAISDHQRGDNEQFF
DNA: TGTGCCATCAGTGACCACCAGCGGGGGGACAATGAGCAGTTCTTC

V: TRBV6-2/TRBV6-3
D: TRBD1
size: few
J: TRBJ1-5
CDR3: CASSYQPGGGQDQPQHF
DNA: TGTGCCAGCAGTTACCAGCCAGGGGGAGGTCAGGATCAGCCCCAGCATTTT

V: TRBV4-1
D: -
size: few
J: TRBJ1-5
CDR3: CASSLSSSNQPQHF
DNA: TGCGCCAGCAGCCTCTCGTCCAGCAATCAGCCCCAGCATTTT

V: TRBV28
D: -
size: many
J: TRBJ2-3
CDR3: CASIPSWALGTDTQYF
DNA: TGTGCCAGCATCCCATCCTGGGCCCTGGGCACAGATACGCAGTATTTT

V: TRBV20-1
D: TRBD2
size: few
J: TRBJ2-1
CDR3: CSARDLASGVSYNEQFF
DNA: TGCAGTGCTAGAGATCTTGCTAGCGGGGTGTCCTACAATGAGCAGTTCTTC

V: TRBV6-2/TRBV6-3
D: TRBD2
size: few
J: TRBJ2-3
CDR3: CASSYRASGGAADTQYF
DNA: TGTGCCAGCAGTTACCGGGCTAGCGGGGGGGCCGCAGATACGCAGTATTTT

V: TRBV5-1
D: -
size: few
J: TRBJ2-1
CDR3: CASSSSGTQYNEQFF
DNA: TGCGCCAGCAGCTCTTCCGGGACCCAATACAATGAGCAGTTCTTC

V: TRBV12-3/TRBV12-4
D: -
size: many
J: TRBJ1-5
CDR3: CASSSSGGWIDQPQHF
DNA: TGTGCCAGCAGTTCCTCGGGAGGGTGGATCGATCAGCCCCAGCATTTT

V: TRBV7-2
D: -
size: few
J: TRBJ2-5
CDR3: CASSLWRVQETQYF
DNA: TGTGCCAGCAGCTTGTGGCGGGTACAAGAGACCCAGTACTTC

V: TRBV20-1
D: -
size: -
J: TRBJ2-3
CDR3: CSASGTLSTDTQYF
DNA: TGCAGTGCTTCCGGGACTCTCAGCACAGATACGCAGTATTTT

V: TRBV5-1
D: -
size: -
J: TRBJ2-3
CDR3: CASSLLQSTDTQYF
DNA: TGCGCCAGCAGCTTGCTACAGAGCACAGATACGCAGTATTTT

V: TRBV15
D: -
size: many
J: TRBJ1-6
CDR3: CATSRVDRDNSPLHF
DNA: TGTGCCACCAGCAGAGTGGACAGAGATAATTCACCCCTCCACTTT

V: TRBV18
D: -
size: few
J: TRBJ2-6
CDR3: CASSHGGSPFTLTF
DNA: TGTGCCAGCTCCCATGGAGGATCCCCTTTTACCCTGACTTTC

V: TRBV9
D: TRBD1
size: many
J: TRBJ2-1
CDR3: CASSVAGTAYNEQFF
DNA: TGTGCCAGCAGCGTAGCTGGGACAGCGTACAATGAGCAGTTCTTC

V: TRBV12-3/TRBV12-4
D: -
size: few
J: TRBJ2-3
CDR3: CASRPRGGLTDTQYF
DNA: TGTGCCAGCAGGCCCAGGGGGGGACTCACAGATACGCAGTATTTT

V: TRBV7-7
D: -
size: many
J: TRBJ2-5
CDR3: CASSSRLQETQYF
DNA: TGTGCCAGCAGCTCCCGGCTACAAGAGACCCAGTACTTC

V: TRBV7-2
D: TRBD1
size: few
J: TRBJ1-5
CDR3: CASSFDRVKGAQPQHF
DNA: TGTGCCAGCAGCTTTGACAGGGTCAAGGGGGCTCAGCCCCAGCATTTT

V: TRBV6-5
D: -
size: few
J: TRBJ1-6
CDR3: CASSYDSSSYNSPLHF
DNA: TGTGCCAGCAGTTACGACTCAAGCTCCTATAATTCACCCCTCCACTTT

V: TRBV9
D: TRBD2
size: few
J: TRBJ2-4
CDR3: CASSVATGASGGRNIQYF
DNA: TGTGCCAGCAGCGTAGCTACTGGGGCTAGCGGGGGACGTAACATTCAGTACTTC

V: TRBV20-1
D: -
size: few
J: TRBJ1-3
CDR3: CSAKGSGNTIYF
DNA: TGCAGTGCTAAGGGTTCTGGAAACACCATATATTTT

V: TRBV20-1
D: -
size: -
J: TRBJ2-5
CDR3: CSATGQGETQYF
DNA: TGCAGTGCTACCGGACAAGGGGAGACCCAGTACTTC

V: TRBV7-9
D: -
size: -
J: TRBJ2-2
CDR3: CASSSTGFDGELFF
DNA: TGTGCCAGCAGCTCAACAGGGTTTGACGGGGAGCTGTTTTTT

V: TRBV28
D: -
size: few
J: TRBJ2-2
CDR3: CASSLWVGGTTGELFF
DNA: TGTGCCAGCAGTTTATGGGTTGGGGGTACCACCGGGGAGCTTTTTTTT

V: TRBV5-4
D: -
size: few
J: TRBJ2-4
CDR3: CASSLRGDGKNIQYF
DNA: TGTGCCAGCAGCTTGAGAGGGGATGGGAAAAACATTCAGTACTTC

V: TRBV7-9
D: TRBD1
size: -
J: TRBJ1-3
CDR3: CASSPTGDPSGNTIYF
DNA: TGTGCCAGCAGCCCGACAGGGGACCCCTCTGGAAACACCATATATTTT

V: TRBV9
D: -
size: -
J: TRBJ1-1
CDR3: CASSVRGESTEAFF
DNA: TGTGCCAGCAGCGTACGGGGGGAGAGCACTGAAGCTTTCTTT

V: TRBV9
D: -
size: few
J: TRBJ2-3
CDR3: CASSARDTSTDTQYF
DNA: TGTGCCAGCAGCGCGCGGGACACTAGCACAGATACGCAGTATTTT

V: TRBV20-1
D: -
size: -
J: TRBJ2-2
CDR3: CSARATGRNTGELFF
DNA: TGCAGTGCTAGAGCCACGGGCCGGAACACCGGGGAGCTGTTTTTT

V: TRBV6-1
D: -
size: few
J: TRBJ1-4
CDR3: CASSDKRHGEKLFF
DNA: TGTGCCAGCAGTGACAAGCGACACGGCGAAAAACTGTTTTTT

V: TRBV10-2
D: -
size: -
J: TRBJ2-3
CDR3: CASSESRWYTDTQYF
DNA: TGCGCCAGCAGTGAGTCCCGGTGGTACACAGATACGCAGTATTTT

V: TRBV7-6
D: -
size: few
J: TRBJ2-5
CDR3: CASSLPPGPQETQYF
DNA: TGTGCCAGCAGCTTACCCCCCGGACCTCAAGAGACCCAGTACTTC

V: TRBV5-1
D: -
size: few
J: TRBJ1-3
CDR3: CASSLDVTAGNTIYF
DNA: TGCGCCAGCAGCTTGGACGTGACAGCCGGAAACACCATATATTTT

V: TRBV7-9
D: -
size: many
J: TRBJ2-1
CDR3: CASSLDHNEQFF
DNA: TGTGCCAGCAGCTTAGATCACAATGAGCAGTTCTTC

V: TRBV7-2
D: -
size: -
J: TRBJ1-5
CDR3: CASRKGGGNQPQHF
DNA: TGTGCCAGCAGAAAAGGGGGGGGTAATCAGCCCCAGCATTTT

V: TRBV7-9
D: -
size: many
J: TRBJ1-5
CDR3: CASSTGNQPQHF
DNA: TGTGCCAGCAGTACCGGTAATCAGCCCCAGCATTTT

V: TRBV4-2
D: TRBD2
size: few
J: TRBJ2-1
CDR3: CASSQDRGTRSVDEQFF
DNA: TGTGCCAGCAGCCAAGACCGCGGGACTAGATCCGTCGATGAGCAGTTCTTC

V: TRBV4-1
D: -
size: few
J: TRBJ2-5
CDR3: CASSGLGTGQETQYF
DNA: TGCGCCAGCAGCGGGCTCGGAACAGGACAAGAGACCCAGTACTTC

V: TRBV6-1
D: -
size: few
J: TRBJ1-2
CDR3: CASSESPGYGYTF
DNA: TGTGCCAGCAGTGAATCCCCGGGATATGGCTACACCTTC

V: TRBV4-3
D: -
size: few
J: TRBJ2-3
CDR3: CASRRGGGEDTQYF
DNA: TGCGCCAGCCGCCGGGGAGGGGGCGAAGATACGCAGTATTTT

V: TRBV4-3
D: -
size: few
J: TRBJ1-5
CDR3: CASSRELGSNQPQHF
DNA: TGCGCCAGCAGCCGCGAGCTCGGAAGCAATCAGCCCCAGCATTTT

V: TRBV15
D: -
size: -
J: TRBJ2-5
CDR3: CATSRDVGPQETQYF
DNA: TGTGCCACCAGCAGAGATGTGGGGCCCCAAGAGACCCAGTACTTC